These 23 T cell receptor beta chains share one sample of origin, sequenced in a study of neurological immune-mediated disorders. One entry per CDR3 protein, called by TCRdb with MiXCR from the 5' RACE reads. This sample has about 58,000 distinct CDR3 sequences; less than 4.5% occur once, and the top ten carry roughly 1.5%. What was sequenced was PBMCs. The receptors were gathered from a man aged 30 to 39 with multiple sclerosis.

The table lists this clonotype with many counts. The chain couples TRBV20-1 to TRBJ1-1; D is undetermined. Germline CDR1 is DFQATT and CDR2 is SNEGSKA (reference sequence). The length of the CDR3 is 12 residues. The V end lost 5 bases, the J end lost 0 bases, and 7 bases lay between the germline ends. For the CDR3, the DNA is TGCAGTGCTTGGCGGCTGAACACTGAAGCTTTCTTT. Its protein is CSAWRLNTEAFF.

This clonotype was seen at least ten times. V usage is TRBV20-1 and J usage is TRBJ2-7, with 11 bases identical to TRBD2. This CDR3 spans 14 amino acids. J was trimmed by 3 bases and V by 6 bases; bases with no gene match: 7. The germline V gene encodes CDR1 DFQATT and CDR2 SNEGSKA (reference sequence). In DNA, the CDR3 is TGCAGTGCCGCGATGGGGACTAGCGGCTACGAGCAGTACTTC. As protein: CSAAMGTSGYEQYF.

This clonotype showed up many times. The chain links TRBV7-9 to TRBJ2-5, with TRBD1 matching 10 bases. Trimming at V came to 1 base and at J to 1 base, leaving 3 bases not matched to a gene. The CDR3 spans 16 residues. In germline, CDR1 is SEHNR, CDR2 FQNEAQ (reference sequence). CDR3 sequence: CASSLGDRGIQETQYF. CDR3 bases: TGTGCCAGCAGCTTAGGGGACAGGGGAATCCAAGAGACCCAGTACTTC. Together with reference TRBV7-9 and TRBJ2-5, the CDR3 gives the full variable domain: DTGVSQNPRHKITKRGQNVTFRCDPISEHNRLYWYRQTLGQGPEFLTYFQNEAQLEKSRLLSDRFSAERPKGSFSTLEIQRTEQGDSAMYLCASSLGDRGIQETQYFGPGTRLLVL.

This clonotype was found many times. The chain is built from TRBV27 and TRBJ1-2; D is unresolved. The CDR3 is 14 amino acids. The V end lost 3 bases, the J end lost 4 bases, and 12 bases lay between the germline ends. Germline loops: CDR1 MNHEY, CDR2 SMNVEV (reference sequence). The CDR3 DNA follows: TGTGCCAGCAGTTTTTCGGCAGCTCCCTATGGCTACACCTTC. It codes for CASSFSAAPYGYTF.

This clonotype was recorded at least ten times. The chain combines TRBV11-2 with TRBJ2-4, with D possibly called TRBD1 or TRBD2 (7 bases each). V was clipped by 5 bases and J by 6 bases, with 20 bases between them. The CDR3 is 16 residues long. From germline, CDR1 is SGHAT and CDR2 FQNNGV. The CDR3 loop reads CASSPGATGRGNIQYF. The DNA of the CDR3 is TGTGCCAGCAGCCCCGGGGCGACAGGGAGGGGAAACATTCAGTACTTC.

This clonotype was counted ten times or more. CDR3 nucleotide sequence: TGTGCCAGCAGCACGAGTACCGGGGAGCTGTTTTTT. It yields the protein CASSTSTGELFF. The V gene is TRBV7-9, the J gene TRBJ2-2; D ambiguous. Germline CDR1 SEHNR, CDR2 FQNEAQ (reference sequence). The ends were cut back, 5 bases at V and 5 bases at J, with 6 bases in the middle. The CDR3 sequence is 12 residues long. The complete variable domain, with remaining parts taken from reference TRBV7-9 and TRBJ2-2, reads DTGVSQNPRHKITKRGQNVTFRCDPISEHNRLYWYRQTLGQGPEFLTYFQNEAQLEKSRLLSDRFSAERPKGSFSTLEIQRTEQGDSAMYLCASSTSTGELFFGEGSRLTVL.

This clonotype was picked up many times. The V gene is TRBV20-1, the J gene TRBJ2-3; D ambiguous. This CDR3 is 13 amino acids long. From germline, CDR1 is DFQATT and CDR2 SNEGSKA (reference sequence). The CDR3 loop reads CSPRRTGTDTQYF. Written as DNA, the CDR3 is TGCAGCCCACGGCGGACCGGCACAGATACGCAGTATTTT.

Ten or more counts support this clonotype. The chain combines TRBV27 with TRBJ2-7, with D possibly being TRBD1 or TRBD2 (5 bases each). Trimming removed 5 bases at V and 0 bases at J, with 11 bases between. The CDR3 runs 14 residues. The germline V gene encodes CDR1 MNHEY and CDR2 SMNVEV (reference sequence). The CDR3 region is CASSHRDGSYEQYF. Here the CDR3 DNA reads TGTGCCAGCAGTCACCGGGACGGCTCCTACGAGCAGTACTTC.

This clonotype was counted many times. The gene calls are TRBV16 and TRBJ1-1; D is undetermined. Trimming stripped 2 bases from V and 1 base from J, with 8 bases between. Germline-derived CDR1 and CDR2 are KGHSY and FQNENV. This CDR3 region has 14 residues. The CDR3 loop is CASSQQSTNTEAFF. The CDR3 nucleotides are TGTGCCAGCAGCCAACAGAGTACGAACACTGAAGCTTTCTTT. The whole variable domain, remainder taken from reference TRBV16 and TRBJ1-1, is GEEVAQTPKHLVRGEGQKAKLYCAPIKGHSYVFWYQQVLKNEFKFLISFQNENVFDETGMPKERFSAKCLPNSPCSLEIQATKLEDSAVYFCASSQQSTNTEAFFGQGTRLTVV.

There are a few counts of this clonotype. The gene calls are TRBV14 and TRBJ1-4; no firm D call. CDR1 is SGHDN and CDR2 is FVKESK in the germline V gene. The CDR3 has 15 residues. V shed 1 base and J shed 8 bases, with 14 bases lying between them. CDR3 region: CASSQGSLSREKLFF. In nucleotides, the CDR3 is TGTGCCAGCAGCCAAGGAAGTCTAAGCCGAGAAAAACTGTTTTTT.

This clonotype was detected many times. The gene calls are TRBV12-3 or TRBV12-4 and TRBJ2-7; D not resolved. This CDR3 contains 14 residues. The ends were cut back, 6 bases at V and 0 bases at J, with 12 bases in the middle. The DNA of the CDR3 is TGTGCCAGCAGGGTCGGTCTTAGCTCCTACGAGCAGTACTTC. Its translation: CASRVGLSSYEQYF.

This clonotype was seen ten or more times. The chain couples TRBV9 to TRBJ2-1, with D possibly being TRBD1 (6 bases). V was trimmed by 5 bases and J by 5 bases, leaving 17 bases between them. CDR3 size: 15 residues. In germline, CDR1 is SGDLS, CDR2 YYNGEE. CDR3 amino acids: CASRSSGTSNNEQFF. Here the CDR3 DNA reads TGTGCCAGCAGGTCCTCAGGGACATCGAACAATGAGCAGTTCTTC.

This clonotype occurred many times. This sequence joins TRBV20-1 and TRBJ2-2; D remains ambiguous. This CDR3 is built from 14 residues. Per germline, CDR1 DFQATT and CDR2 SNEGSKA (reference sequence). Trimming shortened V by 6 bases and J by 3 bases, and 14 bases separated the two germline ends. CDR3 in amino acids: CSASSGVYTGELFF. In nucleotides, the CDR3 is TGCAGTGCCAGTTCCGGCGTTTACACCGGGGAGCTGTTTTTT.

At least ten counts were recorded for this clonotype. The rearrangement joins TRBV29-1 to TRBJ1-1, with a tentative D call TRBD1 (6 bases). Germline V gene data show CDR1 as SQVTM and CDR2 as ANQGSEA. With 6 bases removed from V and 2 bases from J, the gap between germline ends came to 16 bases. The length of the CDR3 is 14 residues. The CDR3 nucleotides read TGCAGCGTCCACAGGGCCCGAACCAACACTGAAGCTTTCTTT. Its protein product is CSVHRARTNTEAFF.

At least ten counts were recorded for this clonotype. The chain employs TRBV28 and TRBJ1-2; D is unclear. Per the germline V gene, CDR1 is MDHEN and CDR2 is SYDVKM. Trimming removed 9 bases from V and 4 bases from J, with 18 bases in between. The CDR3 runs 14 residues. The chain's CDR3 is CASLGSVSVYGYTF. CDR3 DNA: TGTGCCAGTTTAGGTAGCGTCTCGGTCTATGGCTACACCTTC.

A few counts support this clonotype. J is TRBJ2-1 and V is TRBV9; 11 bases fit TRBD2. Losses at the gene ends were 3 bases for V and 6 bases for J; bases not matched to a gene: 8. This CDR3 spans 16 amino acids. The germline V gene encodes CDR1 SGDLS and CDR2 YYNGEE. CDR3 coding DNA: TGTGCCAGCAGCGGTAGCGGGGGGGCCCGCCTCAATGAGCAGTTCTTC. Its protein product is CASSGSGGARLNEQFF.

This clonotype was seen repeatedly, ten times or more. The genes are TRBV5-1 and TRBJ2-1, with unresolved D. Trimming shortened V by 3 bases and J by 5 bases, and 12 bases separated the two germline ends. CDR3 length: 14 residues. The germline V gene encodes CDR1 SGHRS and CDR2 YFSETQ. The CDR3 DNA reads TGCGCCAGCAGCTCTGGGTACTCAGACAATGAGCAGTTCTTC. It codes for CASSSGYSDNEQFF.

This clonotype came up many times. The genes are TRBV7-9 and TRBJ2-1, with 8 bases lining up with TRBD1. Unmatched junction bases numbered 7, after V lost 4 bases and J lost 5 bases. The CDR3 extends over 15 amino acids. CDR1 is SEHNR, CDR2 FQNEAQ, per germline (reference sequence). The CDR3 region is CASSWHRGNNNEQFF. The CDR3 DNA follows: TGTGCCAGCAGCTGGCACAGGGGGAATAACAATGAGCAGTTCTTC.

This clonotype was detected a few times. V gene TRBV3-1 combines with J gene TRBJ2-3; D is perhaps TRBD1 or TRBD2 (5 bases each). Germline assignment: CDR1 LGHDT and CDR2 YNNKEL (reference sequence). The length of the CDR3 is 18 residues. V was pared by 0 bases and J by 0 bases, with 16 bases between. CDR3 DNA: TGTGCCAGCAGCCAAGATTCGGGGACCTTCACTAGCACAGATACGCAGTATTTT. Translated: CASSQDSGTFTSTDTQYF.

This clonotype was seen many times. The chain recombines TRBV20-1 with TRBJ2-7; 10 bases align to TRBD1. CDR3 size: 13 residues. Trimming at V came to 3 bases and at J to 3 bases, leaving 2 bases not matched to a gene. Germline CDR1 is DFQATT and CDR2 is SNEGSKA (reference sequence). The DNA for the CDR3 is TGCAGTGCTAGGTGGACAGGGGGCTACGAGCAGTACTTC. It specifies CSARWTGGYEQYF.

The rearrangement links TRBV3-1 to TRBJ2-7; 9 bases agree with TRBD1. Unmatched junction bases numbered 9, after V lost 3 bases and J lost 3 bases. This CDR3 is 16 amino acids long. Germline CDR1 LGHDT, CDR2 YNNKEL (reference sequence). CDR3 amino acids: CASSQGTGTGNYEQYF. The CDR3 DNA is TGTGCCAGCAGCCAGGGCACCGGGACAGGGAACTACGAGCAGTACTTC.

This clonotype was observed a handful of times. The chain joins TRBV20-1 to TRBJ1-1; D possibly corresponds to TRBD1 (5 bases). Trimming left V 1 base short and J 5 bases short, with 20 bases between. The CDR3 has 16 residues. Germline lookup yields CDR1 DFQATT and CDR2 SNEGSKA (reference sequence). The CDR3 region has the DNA TGCAGTGCTAGAGCCCCTCTCGGCGGAAAGGGGACTGAAGCTTTCTTT. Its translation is CSARAPLGGKGTEAFF.

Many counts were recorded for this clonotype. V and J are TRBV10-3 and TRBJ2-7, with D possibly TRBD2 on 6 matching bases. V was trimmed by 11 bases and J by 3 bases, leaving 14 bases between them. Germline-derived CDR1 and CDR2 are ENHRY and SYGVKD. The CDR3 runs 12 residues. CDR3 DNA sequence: TGTGCCGCTGCGGGGAATCTCTACGAGCAGTACTTC. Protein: CAAAGNLYEQYF.